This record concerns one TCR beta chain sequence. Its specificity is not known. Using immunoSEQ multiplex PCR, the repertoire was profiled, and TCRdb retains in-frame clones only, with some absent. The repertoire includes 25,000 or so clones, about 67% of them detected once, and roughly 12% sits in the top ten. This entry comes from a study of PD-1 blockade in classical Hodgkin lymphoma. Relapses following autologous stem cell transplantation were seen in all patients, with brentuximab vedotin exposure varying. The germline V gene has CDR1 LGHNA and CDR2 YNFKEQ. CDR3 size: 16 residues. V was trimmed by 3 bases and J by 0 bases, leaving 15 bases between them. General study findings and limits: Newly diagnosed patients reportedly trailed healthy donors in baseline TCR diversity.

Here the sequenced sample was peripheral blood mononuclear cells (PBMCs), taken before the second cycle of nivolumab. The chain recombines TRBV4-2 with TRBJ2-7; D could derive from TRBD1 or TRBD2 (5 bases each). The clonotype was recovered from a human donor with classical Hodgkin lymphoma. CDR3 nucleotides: TGTGCCAGCAGCCATGCGGCGGCAGGGAGCTCCTACGAGCAGTACTTC. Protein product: CASSHAAAGSSYEQYF.